These T cell receptor beta chains were read from a single sample in a study of identical twins. MiXCR, run by TCRdb on the 5' RACE reads, gives a single entry per CDR3 protein. This sample has 430,000 or so distinct CDR3 sequences, with 20% to 25% found just once. This sample also belongs to another study, concerning T cells expressing NK-cell markers.

Sequenced input: CD4+ T cells sorted from blood. Receptors were obtained from a woman under 30 in good health. The CDR3 runs from the conserved cysteine through the conserved F or W. Each record gives: V gene, D gene, clone size, J gene, CDR3 DNA, CDR3 protein. D genes are given only for firm matches. Where a row states a size, it is once, few, many or the class of an expanded clone; other rows omit it.

v_call: TRBV7-2
d_call: TRBD2
clone_size: -
j_call: TRBJ2-3
cdr3_nt: TGTGCCAGCAGCTCGCAACGGACTAGCGGGAGAAGGGAGACGCAGTATTTT
cdr3_aa: CASSSQRTSGRRETQYF

v_call: TRBV7-9
d_call: TRBD2
clone_size: -
j_call: TRBJ2-5
cdr3_nt: TGTGCCAGCACCCGGGGAGTAGCGGGACTCCAAGAGACCCAGTACTTC
cdr3_aa: CASTRGVAGLQETQYF

v_call: TRBV7-9
d_call: -
clone_size: -
j_call: TRBJ2-5
cdr3_nt: TGTGCCAGCACTTCGCAGGGCGGCGGAGAGACCCAGTACTTC
cdr3_aa: CASTSQGGGETQYF

v_call: TRBV6-2/TRBV6-3
d_call: -
clone_size: -
j_call: TRBJ2-1
cdr3_nt: TGTGCCAGCGGTGCGGGTAATGAGCAGTTCTTC
cdr3_aa: CASGAGNEQFF

v_call: TRBV12-3/TRBV12-4
d_call: TRBD2
clone_size: -
j_call: TRBJ2-7
cdr3_nt: TGTGCCAGCAGTTGGGCTAGCGGGAACTACGAGCAGTACTTC
cdr3_aa: CASSWASGNYEQYF

v_call: TRBV7-2
d_call: -
clone_size: -
j_call: TRBJ2-1
cdr3_nt: TGTGCCAGCAGCTTAGCGCTCTCCTACAATGAGCAGTTCTTC
cdr3_aa: CASSLALSYNEQFF

v_call: TRBV24-1
d_call: -
clone_size: -
j_call: TRBJ1-1
cdr3_nt: TGTGCCACCAGTGATTTGATCGGGGATGGGCCCACTGAAGCTTTCTTT
cdr3_aa: CATSDLIGDGPTEAFF

v_call: TRBV12-3/TRBV12-4
d_call: -
clone_size: few
j_call: TRBJ2-3
cdr3_nt: TGTGCCAGCAGTTTAGTTGCCTACCGCACAGATACGCAGTATTTT
cdr3_aa: CASSLVAYRTDTQYF

v_call: TRBV15
d_call: TRBD2
clone_size: -
j_call: TRBJ2-1
cdr3_nt: TGTGCCACCAGCAGGACTAGCGGGGGCTACAATGAGCAGTTCTTC
cdr3_aa: CATSRTSGGYNEQFF

v_call: TRBV11-2
d_call: -
clone_size: few
j_call: TRBJ1-1
cdr3_nt: TGTGCCAGCAGTCAAAAGGACTTGGCCACTGAAGCTTTCTTT
cdr3_aa: CASSQKDLATEAFF

v_call: TRBV6-5
d_call: -
clone_size: few
j_call: TRBJ1-6
cdr3_nt: TGTGCCAGCAGTTATTTATGGGGGGATAATTCACCCCTCCACTTT
cdr3_aa: CASSYLWGDNSPLHF

v_call: TRBV9
d_call: -
clone_size: -
j_call: TRBJ1-2
cdr3_nt: TGTGCCAGCAGCGTAGACCCCAGGCGTAACTATGGCTACACCTTC
cdr3_aa: CASSVDPRRNYGYTF

v_call: TRBV11-2
d_call: -
clone_size: -
j_call: TRBJ2-3
cdr3_nt: TGTGCCAGCAGCTTAGATGGGTGGGAACTCACAGATACGCAGTATTTT
cdr3_aa: CASSLDGWELTDTQYF

v_call: TRBV5-1
d_call: TRBD1
clone_size: few
j_call: TRBJ1-1
cdr3_nt: TGCGCCAGCAGCTTGGTAGAGGGGGCCACTGAAGCTTTCTTT
cdr3_aa: CASSLVEGATEAFF

v_call: TRBV15
d_call: TRBD1
clone_size: -
j_call: TRBJ1-1
cdr3_nt: TGTGCCACCAGCAGAGATCTCCACAGGGGAAGAACTGAAGCTTTCTTT
cdr3_aa: CATSRDLHRGRTEAFF

v_call: TRBV5-6
d_call: -
clone_size: few
j_call: TRBJ2-2
cdr3_nt: TGTGCCAGCACCCCCGTAAATTGGGGGGACACCGGGGAGCTGTTTTTT
cdr3_aa: CASTPVNWGDTGELFF

v_call: TRBV5-1
d_call: -
clone_size: few
j_call: TRBJ2-2
cdr3_nt: TGCGCCAGCAGCTTGGGGGCCGCGGCCGGGGAGCTGTTTTTT
cdr3_aa: CASSLGAAAGELFF

v_call: TRBV18
d_call: -
clone_size: few
j_call: TRBJ2-7
cdr3_nt: TGTGCCAGCTCAGTTGCAACCAGGGGCCCCTACGAGCAGTACTTC
cdr3_aa: CASSVATRGPYEQYF

v_call: TRBV27
d_call: -
clone_size: few
j_call: TRBJ2-3
cdr3_nt: TGTGCCAGCAGCTTACAGCAGCGCGATACGCAGTATTTT
cdr3_aa: CASSLQQRDTQYF

v_call: TRBV9
d_call: -
clone_size: -
j_call: TRBJ2-1
cdr3_nt: TGTGCCAGCAGCGTAGATGGTAGGTCAAATGAGCAGTTCTTC
cdr3_aa: CASSVDGRSNEQFF

v_call: TRBV30
d_call: TRBD1
clone_size: few
j_call: TRBJ2-7
cdr3_nt: TGTGCCTGGAGTGTTGGCAGGGGGAACGAGCAGTACTTC
cdr3_aa: CAWSVGRGNEQYF

v_call: TRBV3-1
d_call: -
clone_size: -
j_call: TRBJ2-3
cdr3_nt: TGTGCCAGCAGCCATGGCAGCCCCTCAGATACGCAGTATTTT
cdr3_aa: CASSHGSPSDTQYF

v_call: TRBV12-3/TRBV12-4
d_call: -
clone_size: few
j_call: TRBJ2-3
cdr3_nt: TGTGCCAGCAGCTCCTCGGGACTTCGCACAGATACGCAGTATTTT
cdr3_aa: CASSSSGLRTDTQYF

v_call: TRBV12-3/TRBV12-4
d_call: -
clone_size: -
j_call: TRBJ2-1
cdr3_nt: TGTGCCAGCAGTTCCCCTCCGAGGGTTACTGAGCAGTTCTTC
cdr3_aa: CASSSPPRVTEQFF

v_call: TRBV11-1
d_call: TRBD2
clone_size: -
j_call: TRBJ2-3
cdr3_nt: TGTGCCAGCAGCTCAGGACTAGCGAAACATCCGGGGAGAACAGATACGCAGTATTTT
cdr3_aa: CASSSGLAKHPGRTDTQYF

v_call: TRBV7-9
d_call: -
clone_size: few
j_call: TRBJ1-2
cdr3_nt: TGTGCCAGCAGCTTAAGGTCTAACTACACCTTC
cdr3_aa: CASSLRSNYTF

v_call: TRBV7-8
d_call: -
clone_size: -
j_call: TRBJ2-3
cdr3_nt: TGTGCCAGCAGCTTTACCCCGATGGAGGCCGATACGCAGTATTTT
cdr3_aa: CASSFTPMEADTQYF

v_call: TRBV7-9
d_call: TRBD2
clone_size: -
j_call: TRBJ2-7
cdr3_nt: TGTGCCAGCAGCACCGGACTAGCGTTTAACTACGAGCAGTACTTC
cdr3_aa: CASSTGLAFNYEQYF

v_call: TRBV6-5
d_call: TRBD1
clone_size: few
j_call: TRBJ1-2
cdr3_nt: TGTGCCAGCAGTTACAGGGACAGGGAGGATGGCTACACCTTC
cdr3_aa: CASSYRDREDGYTF

v_call: TRBV14
d_call: -
clone_size: few
j_call: TRBJ2-6
cdr3_nt: TGTGCCAGCAGCCAAGTAGGGGCTGGGGCCAACGTCCTGACTTTC
cdr3_aa: CASSQVGAGANVLTF

v_call: TRBV10-2
d_call: -
clone_size: few
j_call: TRBJ1-2
cdr3_nt: TGCGCCAGCAGTGATCCGGGAGGGACCCGTGGCTACACCTTC
cdr3_aa: CASSDPGGTRGYTF

v_call: TRBV7-3
d_call: -
clone_size: -
j_call: TRBJ2-7
cdr3_nt: TGTGCCAGCAGCCCGACCGGGTTCACCTACGAGCAGTACTTC
cdr3_aa: CASSPTGFTYEQYF

v_call: TRBV2
d_call: -
clone_size: few
j_call: TRBJ2-7
cdr3_nt: TGTGCCAGCAGTCCCACCGACAGGCCCTCCGGGGAGCAGTACTTC
cdr3_aa: CASSPTDRPSGEQYF

v_call: TRBV12-5
d_call: -
clone_size: few
j_call: TRBJ2-3
cdr3_nt: TGTGCTAGTGGTGTTGAATCCCTGACCGACGGAACGCAGTATTTT
cdr3_aa: CASGVESLTDGTQYF

v_call: TRBV6-5
d_call: TRBD2
clone_size: -
j_call: TRBJ2-4
cdr3_nt: TGTGCCAGCAGTTACGGTCGGGAGGGAGACATTCAGTACTTC
cdr3_aa: CASSYGREGDIQYF

v_call: TRBV20-1
d_call: -
clone_size: -
j_call: TRBJ2-1
cdr3_nt: TGCAGTGCTAGAGATAAGGTAGGCTGGGACGATGAGCAGTTCTTC
cdr3_aa: CSARDKVGWDDEQFF

v_call: TRBV5-1
d_call: -
clone_size: -
j_call: TRBJ2-7
cdr3_nt: TGCGCCAGCAGCTTGTCGAGCTCCTACGAGCAGTACTTC
cdr3_aa: CASSLSSSYEQYF

v_call: TRBV11-2
d_call: -
clone_size: -
j_call: TRBJ2-5
cdr3_nt: TGTGCCAGCAGCTTAGGGGTAGCGGATACCCAGTACTTC
cdr3_aa: CASSLGVADTQYF

v_call: TRBV3-1
d_call: TRBD2
clone_size: -
j_call: TRBJ2-3
cdr3_nt: TGTGCCAGCAGCCGAGCGGGATACACAGATACGCAGTATTTT
cdr3_aa: CASSRAGYTDTQYF

v_call: TRBV7-8
d_call: -
clone_size: few
j_call: TRBJ1-6
cdr3_nt: TGTGCCAGCAGCTACACTCGGGGGGGGAATTCACCCCTCCACTTT
cdr3_aa: CASSYTRGGNSPLHF

v_call: TRBV24-1
d_call: -
clone_size: few
j_call: TRBJ2-1
cdr3_nt: TGTGCCACCAGTGATTCCGGCAGGGCAAACAATGAGCAGTTCTTC
cdr3_aa: CATSDSGRANNEQFF

v_call: TRBV5-1
d_call: TRBD1
clone_size: few
j_call: TRBJ1-2
cdr3_nt: TGCGCCAGCAGCTTACGGGACAGGGTGGGCTATGGCTACACCTTC
cdr3_aa: CASSLRDRVGYGYTF

v_call: TRBV7-6
d_call: -
clone_size: few
j_call: TRBJ2-3
cdr3_nt: TGTGCCAGCAGCACGCACTACACAGATACGCAGTATTTT
cdr3_aa: CASSTHYTDTQYF

v_call: TRBV29-1
d_call: TRBD1
clone_size: -
j_call: TRBJ1-5
cdr3_nt: TGCAGCGGCCGACAGGGGGATAGCAATCAGCCCCAGCATTTT
cdr3_aa: CSGRQGDSNQPQHF

v_call: TRBV10-3
d_call: TRBD1
clone_size: few
j_call: TRBJ2-6
cdr3_nt: TGTGCCATCAGTGGGGACAGGAGCTCTGGGGCCAACGTCCTGACTTTC
cdr3_aa: CAISGDRSSGANVLTF

v_call: TRBV5-1
d_call: TRBD2
clone_size: -
j_call: TRBJ2-3
cdr3_nt: TGCGCCAGCAGCTTCCGGGGGGGGAACACAGATACGCAGTATTTT
cdr3_aa: CASSFRGGNTDTQYF

v_call: TRBV19
d_call: -
clone_size: -
j_call: TRBJ2-5
cdr3_nt: TGTGCCAGTAGTACTAGGGCAGGGGGGGAGACCCAGTACTTC
cdr3_aa: CASSTRAGGETQYF

v_call: TRBV5-1
d_call: -
clone_size: -
j_call: TRBJ2-1
cdr3_nt: TGCGCCAGCAGCTTGATCGGTTCCTCCTACAATGAGCAGTTCTTC
cdr3_aa: CASSLIGSSYNEQFF

v_call: TRBV3-1
d_call: -
clone_size: -
j_call: TRBJ1-1
cdr3_nt: TGTGCCAGCAGCCAAGGGCAGGGTCTGGCTGAAGCTTTCTTT
cdr3_aa: CASSQGQGLAEAFF

v_call: TRBV18
d_call: -
clone_size: -
j_call: TRBJ2-3
cdr3_nt: TGTGCCAGCTCACCCGGAGGGGGTCGGGATACGCAGTATTTT
cdr3_aa: CASSPGGGRDTQYF

v_call: TRBV6-1
d_call: TRBD2
clone_size: few
j_call: TRBJ2-2
cdr3_nt: TGTGCCGGCGGGGGGTTCAGCACCGGGGAGCTGTTTTTT
cdr3_aa: CAGGGFSTGELFF

v_call: TRBV6-1
d_call: TRBD1
clone_size: -
j_call: TRBJ1-3
cdr3_nt: TGTGCCAGCAGTCGGACAGGGGGCGTTGGAAACACCATATATTTT
cdr3_aa: CASSRTGGVGNTIYF

v_call: TRBV5-1
d_call: -
clone_size: few
j_call: TRBJ2-5
cdr3_nt: TGCGCCAGCAGCTTGATGACGTACCAAGAGACCCAGTACTTC
cdr3_aa: CASSLMTYQETQYF

v_call: TRBV10-3
d_call: -
clone_size: -
j_call: TRBJ1-5
cdr3_nt: TGTGCCATCAGTGCTACAGGCCGGGATCAGCCCCAGCATTTT
cdr3_aa: CAISATGRDQPQHF

v_call: TRBV7-9
d_call: -
clone_size: few
j_call: TRBJ2-1
cdr3_nt: TGTGCCACCCATTTGAAGGACAATGAGCAGTTCTTC
cdr3_aa: CATHLKDNEQFF

v_call: TRBV10-3
d_call: TRBD2
clone_size: few
j_call: TRBJ2-1
cdr3_nt: TGTGCCATCAGTGTCCACCAGGGCGGGACTAGCGGGAGCAATGAGCAGTTCTTC
cdr3_aa: CAISVHQGGTSGSNEQFF

v_call: TRBV20-1
d_call: TRBD1
clone_size: many
j_call: TRBJ2-3
cdr3_nt: TGCAGTGCTAGAGAGGGGACAGGCACAGATACGCAGTATTTT
cdr3_aa: CSAREGTGTDTQYF